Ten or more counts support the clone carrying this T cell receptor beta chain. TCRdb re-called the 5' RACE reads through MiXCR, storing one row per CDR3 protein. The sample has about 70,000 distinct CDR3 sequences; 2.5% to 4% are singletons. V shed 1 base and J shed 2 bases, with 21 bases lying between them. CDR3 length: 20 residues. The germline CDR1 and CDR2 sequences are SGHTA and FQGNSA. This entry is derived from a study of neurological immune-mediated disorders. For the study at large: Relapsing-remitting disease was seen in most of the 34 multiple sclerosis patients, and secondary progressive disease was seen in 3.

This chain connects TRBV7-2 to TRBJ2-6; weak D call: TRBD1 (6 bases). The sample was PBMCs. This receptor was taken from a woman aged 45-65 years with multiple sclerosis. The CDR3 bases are TGTGCCAGCAGCTTAGTCCCCTTCGGATATGGGGGCGCTGGGGCCAACGTCCTGACTTTC. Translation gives CASSLVPFGYGGAGANVLTF.